This T cell receptor (beta chain) was retrieved from a study of T cell responses to AZD1222 COVID-19 vaccine. Whole-study results and caveats: White British donors predominated, females outnumbered males, and clonal diversity was possibly underestimated. Unmutated variant regions reportedly attract nearly half of all spike-specific TCRs.

Remarks on this clone: Its antigen is still unknown.

Using immunoSEQ multiplex PCR, the repertoire was profiled, and TCRdb retains in-frame clones only, with some absent. This sample carries 160,000 or so clones, roughly 90% of them seen once, and the ten largest clones take approximately 1.5%. The CDR3 sequence is 15 residues long. Germline CDR1 and CDR2: KGHDR and SFDVKD. V lost 7 bases and J lost 5; bases outside the gene matches: 6. The sequences come from peripheral blood, collected 28 days after the second AZD1222 dose. The chain joins TRBV24-1 to TRBJ2-3, with 12 bases that match TRBD2. This receptor was identified in an adult who received the AZD1222 COVID-19 vaccine. CDR3 nucleotide sequence: TGTGCCACCAGGGCTAGCGGGAGGGCCTTAGATACGCAGTATTTT. It encodes CATRASGRALDTQYF.